A single sample is the source of the 25 T cell receptor beta chains below, sequenced in a study of T cell repertoires in cytomegalovirus infection. In TCRdb, the reads were re-called with MiXCR into one record per CDR3 protein. The sample includes roughly 180,000 distinct CDR3 sequences, approximately 18% seen only once; the top ten take around 25%. The specimen was CD8+ T cells from PBMCs. These TCRs come from a human donor in good health (CMV status not recorded). Some clones in this sample may be carry-over from other donors' samples.

This clonotype has just a few counts. The V and J genes are TRBV7-9 and TRBJ1-4, with D tentatively TRBD1 (6 bases). The V and J ends lost 5 bases and 4 bases respectively, with 14 bases between them. CDR3 length: 15 residues. Per germline, CDR1 SEHNR and CDR2 FQNEAQ (reference sequence). This CDR3 reads CASSEGQGYNEKLFF. The CDR3 nucleotides read TGTGCCAGCAGCGAGGGACAAGGCTATAATGAAAAACTGTTTTTT. Filled out from reference TRBV7-9 and TRBJ1-4, the complete variable domain reads DTGVSQNPRHKITKRGQNVTFRCDPISEHNRLYWYRQTLGQGPEFLTYFQNEAQLEKSRLLSDRFSAERPKGSFSTLEIQRTEQGDSAMYLCASSEGQGYNEKLFFGSGTQLSVL.

CDR3 residues: CASSVAPDAPRGVEQFF. The CDR3, as DNA: TGTGCCAGCAGCGTAGCTCCCGACGCTCCCAGGGGGGTTGAGCAGTTCTTC. J is TRBJ2-1 and V is TRBV9, with D possibly matching TRBD1 (7 bases). The CDR3 contains 17 residues. Germline V gives CDR1 SGDLS, CDR2 YYNGEE. Trimming cost V 0 bases and J 9 bases, with 22 bases left between them.

This clonotype was seen more than once but under ten times. The chain joins TRBV7-2 to TRBJ1-5; possibly TRBD1 for D (6 bases). Germline V gene data show CDR1 as SGHTA and CDR2 as FQGNSA. This CDR3 is 17 amino acids long. Trimming stripped 5 bases from V and 4 bases from J, with 21 bases between. CDR3 in DNA: TGTGCCAGCAGCCGGACCCTTCACAGGGATTGGAATCAGCCCCAGCATTTT. Amino acids: CASSRTLHRDWNQPQHF. Drawing the rest from reference TRBV7-2 and TRBJ1-5, the complete variable domain is GAGVSQSPSNKVTEKGKDVELRCDPISGHTALYWYRQSLGQGLEFLIYFQGNSAPDKSGLPSDRFSAERTGGSVSTLTIQRTQQEDSAVYLCASSRTLHRDWNQPQHFGDGTRLSIL.

This clonotype has just a few counts. This chain uses TRBV27 with TRBJ1-2; D is perhaps TRBD1 (5 bases). Germline CDR1 reads MNHEY; CDR2 reads SMNVEV (reference sequence). The germline V and J ends were trimmed by 5 bases and 5 bases, with 18 bases remaining between them. This CDR3 region has 15 residues. In DNA, the CDR3 is TGTGCCAGCAGTCTAAGAGGAGGGGAGAGGTATGGCTACACCTTC. It yields the protein CASSLRGGERYGYTF.

The chain uses TRBV10-3 and TRBJ2-1; D is undetermined. V was cut by 0 bases and J by 0 bases, with 12 bases left in between. The germline V gene encodes CDR1 ENHRY and CDR2 SYGVKD. This CDR3 is built from 17 residues. This CDR3 reads CAISESWQVLSYNEQFF. The CDR3 DNA follows: TGTGCCATCAGTGAGTCCTGGCAGGTACTCTCCTACAATGAGCAGTTCTTC.

The CDR3 is CASSQDLSGAPTDHSTGELFF. The CDR3 DNA follows: TGCGCCAGCAGCCAAGATCTCTCCGGGGCACCCACCGATCACTCGACCGGGGAGCTGTTTTTT. V and J are TRBV4-3 and TRBJ2-2, with D possibly being TRBD1 or TRBD2 (5 bases each). The V end was cut by 0 bases, the J end by 5 bases, with 28 bases between. The germline CDR1 and CDR2 sequences are LGHNA and YSLEER. The CDR3 is 21 residues long.

The chain uses TRBV4-3 and TRBJ2-2, with D tentatively TRBD1 (5 bases). CDR1 LGHNA and CDR2 YSLEER come from the germline V gene. This CDR3 contains 15 residues. The ends were cut back, 1 base at V and 0 bases at J, with 6 bases in the middle. CDR3 nucleotide sequence: TGCGCCAGCAGCCAAGGGGGCGCGAACACCGGGGAGCTGTTTTTT. It codes for CASSQGGANTGELFF.

The V gene is TRBV11-2, the J gene TRBJ2-7; no firm D call. V lost 0 bases and J 7 bases, leaving 7 bases between the germline ends. Per the germline V gene, CDR1 is SGHAT and CDR2 is FQNNGV. This CDR3 region has 12 residues. This chain's CDR3 is CASSLESLEQYF. CDR3 sequence (DNA): TGTGCCAGCAGCTTAGAGAGCCTGGAGCAGTACTTC.

This clonotype was counted a few times. The chain employs TRBV4-1 and TRBJ2-7; D is possibly TRBD1 (6 bases). Trimming cost V 4 bases and J 9 bases, with 22 bases left between them. The CDR3 covers 15 residues. From germline, CDR1 is MGHRA and CDR2 YSYEKL. CDR3 protein: CASSLEGHVYEWQYF. For the CDR3, the DNA is TGCGCCAGCAGCCTCGAGGGACACGTCTACGAGTGGCAGTACTTC.

The chain employs TRBV7-9 and TRBJ2-3; 10 bases match TRBD2. J gave up 4 bases and V 5 bases, and 9 bases lay outside the gene matches. Germline lookup yields CDR1 SEHNR and CDR2 FQNEAQ (reference sequence). The CDR3 totals 16 residues. CDR3 residues: CASSPRNSGGSDTQYF. In DNA, the CDR3 is TGTGCCAGCAGCCCCCGTAATAGCGGGGGGTCAGATACGCAGTATTTT.

A few counts support this clonotype. The genes are TRBV28 and TRBJ2-2; D not certain. Per the germline V gene, CDR1 is MDHEN and CDR2 is SYDVKM. V was shortened by 4 bases and J by 4 bases, with 10 bases between the two germline ends. The CDR3 runs 14 residues. The chain's CDR3 is CASSSPVTTGELFF. The CDR3 DNA reads as TGTGCCAGCAGTTCCCCGGTCACCACCGGGGAGCTGTTTTTT.

This rearrangement joins TRBV7-2 to TRBJ2-3, with TRBD2 matching over 8 bases. CDR3 length: 16 amino acids. Germline-derived CDR1 and CDR2 are SGHTA and FQGNSA. The V gene end was trimmed by 8 bases and the J gene end by 1 base; junction bases not matched to a gene: 11. The CDR3 DNA is TGTGCCAGCCTCCGCCGGGCGGGGGGCCGCACAGATACGCAGTATTTT. Translated: CASLRRAGGRTDTQYF. The variable domain in full, completed from reference TRBV7-2 and TRBJ2-3, reads GAGVSQSPSNKVTEKGKDVELRCDPISGHTALYWYRQSLGQGLEFLIYFQGNSAPDKSGLPSDRFSAERTGGSVSTLTIQRTQQEDSAVYLCASLRRAGGRTDTQYFGPGTRLTVL.

This clonotype was picked up a small number of times. CDR3 sequence: CSARSWDDEQFF. As DNA, the CDR3 is TGCAGTGCTAGGTCGTGGGACGATGAGCAGTTCTTC. This chain joins TRBV20-1 and TRBJ2-1; D may match TRBD1 or TRBD2 (5 bases each). This CDR3 has 12 amino acids. Trimming left V 3 bases short and J 8 bases short, with 11 bases between. The germline V gene encodes CDR1 DFQATT and CDR2 SNEGSKA (reference sequence).

This clonotype came up a few times. The chain uses TRBV6-2 or TRBV6-3 and TRBJ1-5; 10 bases match TRBD1. Looked up from germline, CDR1 is MNHEY and CDR2 is SVGEGT. The CDR3 runs 17 residues. Trimming removed 2 bases from V and 3 bases from J; junction bases left unmatched: 7. This CDR3 reads CASSYGGTGAFNQPQHF. The DNA of the CDR3 is TGTGCCAGCAGTTACGGTGGGACAGGGGCCTTCAATCAGCCCCAGCATTTT.

There are a few counts of this clonotype. The V gene is TRBV6-2 or TRBV6-3, the J gene TRBJ1-1; D not certain. Germline V gene data show CDR1 as MNHEY and CDR2 as SVGEGT. Trimming pared 6 bases from V and 5 bases from J, leaving 16 bases between. The CDR3 sequence is 14 residues long. CDR3 sequence (DNA): TGTGCCAGCAGACGGTCGGACCGAAAAACTGAAGCTTTCTTT. Translation: CASRRSDRKTEAFF.

In its sample, this clonotype was seen a few times. The V and J genes are TRBV28 and TRBJ2-3, with D unresolved. The CDR3 runs 14 residues. V lost 5 bases and J 3 bases, leaving 12 bases between the germline ends. Germline CDR1 reads MDHEN; CDR2 reads SYDVKM. CDR3 in DNA: TGTGCCAGCAGTCGTTCAGACGCTACAGATACGCAGTATTTT. It specifies CASSRSDATDTQYF. Combining the CDR3 with reference TRBV28 and TRBJ2-3 gives the whole variable domain DVKVTQSSRYLVKRTGEKVFLECVQDMDHENMFWYRQDPGLGLRLIYFSYDVKMKEKGDIPEGYSVSREKKERFSLILESASTNQTSMYLCASSRSDATDTQYFGPGTRLTVL.

V is TRBV7-7 and J is TRBJ2-5; 7 bases align to TRBD2. The CDR3 length is 15 residues. J gave up 5 bases and V 5 bases, and 11 bases lay outside the gene matches. CDR1 and CDR2 from the germline V gene are SSHAT and FNYEAQ (reference sequence). Written as DNA, the CDR3 is TGTGCCAGCAGCCGTACGCAGGGAGGGCGCGAGACCCAGTACTTC. This sequence encodes CASSRTQGGRETQYF.

The rearrangement uses TRBV19 and TRBJ2-7; D unclear. V was cut by 7 bases and J by 2 bases, with 15 bases left in between. The CDR3 contains 14 residues. Per germline, CDR1 LNHDA and CDR2 SQIVND (reference sequence). CDR3 DNA sequence: TGTGCCAGTACCGCAACAGCATTTCCCTACGAGCAGTACTTC. Its translation is CASTATAFPYEQYF.

The V and J genes are TRBV25-1 and TRBJ1-6; TRBD1 is a possible D gene (5 bases). V was cut by 5 bases and J by 8 bases, with 13 bases left in between. Looked up from germline, CDR1 is MGHDK and CDR2 is SYGVNS. The CDR3 covers 14 residues. The CDR3 loop reads CASSSTDLDSPLHF. The CDR3 nucleotides are TGTGCCAGCAGTTCGACAGACCTCGATTCACCCCTCCACTTT.

This chain links TRBV11-2 with TRBJ2-1; 9 bases line up with TRBD1. Unmatched junction bases numbered 7, after V lost 5 bases and J lost 8 bases. This CDR3 has 14 amino acids. Germline assignment: CDR1 SGHAT and CDR2 FQNNGV. CDR3 loop: CASSPSRDRDEQFF. Written as DNA, the CDR3 is TGTGCCAGCAGCCCATCGAGGGACAGGGATGAGCAGTTCTTC.

This clonotype turned up a few times. V is TRBV5-1 and J is TRBJ1-6, with unresolved D. This CDR3 region has 18 residues. The V gene's germline CDR1 is SGHRS and CDR2 YFSETQ. V was clipped by 4 bases and J by 10 bases, with 27 bases between them. This chain's CDR3 is CASSPKGMLAGGRSPLHF. CDR3 coding DNA: TGCGCCAGCAGCCCGAAGGGTATGCTCGCCGGAGGGCGGTCACCCCTCCACTTT.

The table lists this clonotype with a few counts. J is TRBJ2-3 and V is TRBV6-2 or TRBV6-3; D possibly matches TRBD1 or TRBD2 (5 bases each). Germline CDR1 is MNHEY and CDR2 is SVGEGT. CDR3 length: 16 amino acids. The V gene lost 0 bases and the J gene lost 0 bases, with 10 bases spanning the gap. The CDR3 sequence: CASSYSPGRSTDTQYF. In DNA, the CDR3 is TGTGCCAGCAGTTACTCTCCGGGGCGGAGCACAGATACGCAGTATTTT.

This clonotype is a singleton in its sample. The chain employs TRBV23-1 and TRBJ2-1; 8 positions agree with TRBD1. TRBV23-1 is classed as an ORF, of uncertain function. Unmatched junction bases numbered 5, after V lost 3 bases and J lost 4 bases. CDR3 length: 15 amino acids. As DNA, the CDR3 is TGCGCCAGCAGTCACAGGGACAGGTTTTACAATGAGCAGTTCTTC. Residues: CASSHRDRFYNEQFF.

The chain employs TRBV4-3 and TRBJ1-5, with unresolved D. This CDR3 has 18 residues. CDR1 and CDR2 (germline): LGHNA, YSLEER. V dropped 0 bases and J dropped 0 bases, with 15 bases sitting between them. CDR3 DNA sequence: TGCGCCAGCAGCCAAGAACTTCCCAGCGTTATTAGCAATCAGCCCCAGCATTTT. It encodes CASSQELPSVISNQPQHF.

The CDR3 coding sequence is TGTGCCAGCAGCGTAGGTGGCCGACTAGAGCTGTACAATGAGCAGTTCTTC. Protein: CASSVGGRLELYNEQFF. J is TRBJ2-1 and V is TRBV9; a weak D match, TRBD2 (6 bases). V was clipped by 0 bases and J by 4 bases, with 17 bases between them. The CDR3 has 17 residues. Germline V gene data show CDR1 as SGDLS and CDR2 as YYNGEE.